Listed below are T cell receptor beta chains from one sample, sequenced in a study of post-analysis software for immune sequencing data. TCRdb itself ran the PCR reads through MiXCR, one entry per CDR3 protein. This sample carries 600,000 to 750,000 distinct CDR3 sequences, 55% to 60% of them seen once, and the ten largest clones take around 11%. Specimen: blood. The receptors derive from a girl aged 2 to 9 with multiple sclerosis. The CDR3 runs from the conserved cysteine through the conserved F or W. Each record gives: CDR3 protein, CDR3 DNA, D gene, V gene, J gene, clone size. A D gene is named only where the DNA matches it firmly. Clone size, where shown, is once, few, many, or a class for clones that have expanded.

cdr3_aa: CASSQAPGSYNEQFF
cdr3_nt: TGTGCCAGCAGCCAAGCGCCTGGGTCCTACAATGAGCAGTTCTTC
d_call: -
v_call: TRBV3-1
j_call: TRBJ2-1
clone_size: -

cdr3_aa: CASSYSYDRQPTEAFF
cdr3_nt: TGTGCCAGCAGTTACTCATACGACCGACAGCCCACTGAAGCTTTCTTT
d_call: -
v_call: TRBV6-5
j_call: TRBJ1-1
clone_size: -

cdr3_aa: CASSWRDFSYEQYF
cdr3_nt: TGTGCCAGCAGCTGGCGGGACTTCTCCTACGAGCAGTACTTC
d_call: -
v_call: TRBV5-6
j_call: TRBJ2-7
clone_size: few

cdr3_aa: CASSLGGAGRENGYTF
cdr3_nt: TGTGCCAGCAGCTTAGGTGGGGCAGGTCGAGAAAATGGCTACACCTTC
d_call: -
v_call: TRBV7-9
j_call: TRBJ1-2
clone_size: -

cdr3_aa: CSADGRPNSYEQYF
cdr3_nt: TGCAGTGCTGATGGACGGCCGAACTCCTACGAGCAGTACTTC
d_call: -
v_call: TRBV20-1
j_call: TRBJ2-7
clone_size: -

cdr3_aa: CASSEGHTYGYTF
cdr3_nt: TGTGCCAGCAGCGAGGGACACACCTATGGCTACACCTTC
d_call: -
v_call: TRBV7-9
j_call: TRBJ1-2
clone_size: -

cdr3_aa: CASSVGAGGFGTDTQYF
cdr3_nt: TGTGCCAGCAGCGTAGGTGCGGGGGGTTTCGGAACAGATACGCAGTATTTT
d_call: TRBD2
v_call: TRBV9
j_call: TRBJ2-3
clone_size: -

cdr3_aa: CASSDTDRFNEQFF
cdr3_nt: TGTGCCAGCAGCGATACGGACAGGTTCAATGAGCAGTTCTTC
d_call: TRBD1
v_call: TRBV5-6
j_call: TRBJ2-1
clone_size: -

cdr3_aa: CASSLWDTLQETQYF
cdr3_nt: TGTGCCAGCAGCTTATGGGACACTCTCCAAGAGACCCAGTACTTC
d_call: -
v_call: TRBV7-2
j_call: TRBJ2-5
clone_size: -

cdr3_aa: CASSHRQVTETQYF
cdr3_nt: TGTGCCAGCAGCCATCGACAGGTCACGGAGACCCAGTACTTC
d_call: -
v_call: TRBV3-1
j_call: TRBJ2-5
clone_size: -

cdr3_aa: CASSMGLTYEQYF
cdr3_nt: TGCGCCAGCAGCATGGGACTAACCTACGAGCAGTACTTC
d_call: TRBD2
v_call: TRBV5-1
j_call: TRBJ2-7
clone_size: -

cdr3_aa: CASSQEAIGGYPYEQYF
cdr3_nt: TGTGCCAGCAGCCAAGAAGCTATTGGCGGATACCCCTACGAGCAGTACTTC
d_call: -
v_call: TRBV3-1
j_call: TRBJ2-7
clone_size: -

cdr3_aa: CASSLDSPRTDTQYF
cdr3_nt: TGCGCCAGCAGCCTCGACAGCCCTAGGACTGATACGCAGTATTTT
d_call: -
v_call: TRBV5-1
j_call: TRBJ2-3
clone_size: -

cdr3_aa: CAISGGENEQFF
cdr3_nt: TGTGCCATCAGTGGCGGAGAAAATGAGCAGTTCTTC
d_call: -
v_call: TRBV10-3
j_call: TRBJ2-1
clone_size: few

cdr3_aa: CASSHQTARYYGYTF
cdr3_nt: TGTGCCAGCAGTCACCAGACAGCGCGCTACTATGGCTACACCTTC
d_call: -
v_call: TRBV12-3/TRBV12-4
j_call: TRBJ1-2
clone_size: -

cdr3_aa: CASSLVPGAGFYEQYF
cdr3_nt: TGTGCCAGCAGCTTAGTTCCGGGGGCGGGCTTCTACGAGCAGTACTTC
d_call: -
v_call: TRBV11-2
j_call: TRBJ2-7
clone_size: -

cdr3_aa: CASSVDSGSSYNEQFF
cdr3_nt: TGTGCCAGCAGCGTAGATTCCGGGAGTTCCTACAATGAGCAGTTCTTC
d_call: -
v_call: TRBV9
j_call: TRBJ2-1
clone_size: few

cdr3_aa: CASSHLGTSGALKETQYF
cdr3_nt: TGTGCCAGCAGCCATTTGGGAACTAGCGGGGCCTTAAAAGAGACCCAGTACTTC
d_call: TRBD2
v_call: TRBV7-2
j_call: TRBJ2-5
clone_size: few

cdr3_aa: CSARVLAGPGEQFF
cdr3_nt: TGCAGTGCTAGAGTCCTAGCGGGACCCGGTGAGCAGTTCTTC
d_call: TRBD2
v_call: TRBV20-1
j_call: TRBJ2-1
clone_size: -

cdr3_aa: CSARDSSLGETQYF
cdr3_nt: TGCAGTGCTAGAGATAGTAGCCTGGGGGAGACCCAGTACTTC
d_call: -
v_call: TRBV20-1
j_call: TRBJ2-5
clone_size: few

cdr3_aa: CASSLQRSNNEQFF
cdr3_nt: TGTGCCAGCAGCTTACAGAGGTCAAACAATGAGCAGTTCTTC
d_call: -
v_call: TRBV7-2
j_call: TRBJ2-1
clone_size: few

cdr3_aa: CASSYLAGEKETQYF
cdr3_nt: TGTGCCAGCAGTTACTTAGCGGGAGAGAAGGAGACCCAGTACTTC
d_call: TRBD2
v_call: TRBV6-6
j_call: TRBJ2-5
clone_size: -

cdr3_aa: CASSPPDRKGWEQYF
cdr3_nt: TGTGCCAGCAGTCCGCCGGACAGGAAAGGGTGGGAGCAGTACTTC
d_call: TRBD1
v_call: TRBV28
j_call: TRBJ2-7
clone_size: -